The subject of this entry is one T cell receptor (beta chain). This sample was taken from a study of cytomegalovirus exposure and HLA in healthy donors. Germline V gene sequence: CDR1 MNHEY, CDR2 SMNVEV (reference sequence). The J segment lost 5 bases and the V segment lost 3 bases, leaving 10 bases of the junction unmatched. The CDR3 is made up of 16 amino acids. Vbeta (60) and Jbeta (13) primers were used in the PCR. Some clones are missing from TCRdb's copy, which holds only in-frame ones; the method was immunoSEQ multiplex PCR. The sample includes roughly 200,000 clones, about four fifths seen only once; the top ten take roughly 3%.

The sequence came from a female donor in good health and CMV-seronegative. V and J are TRBV27 and TRBJ1-1, with TRBD1 matching over 9 bases. Sequenced material: PBMCs. The CDR3 bases are TGTGCCAGCAGTTTCCAATACAGGGGGCGAGGGACTGAAGCTTTCTTT. Protein: CASSFQYRGRGTEAFF.